This T cell receptor beta chain was sequenced in a study of CD4+ T cells in melanoma. Study observations and caveats: Diverse differentiation states were reported for melanoma neoantigen-specific CD4+ T cells.

TCRdb's table, derived via immunoSEQ multiplex PCR, lists solely in-frame clones and lacks some. The data contain around 130,000 clones, 92% of them singletons. CDR3 length equals 15 residues. CDR1 is MNHNS and CDR2 is SASEGT in the germline V gene. V trimming: 9 bases; J trimming: 8 bases; junction bases outside the gene matches: 16. The sample holds one count of this clone. Its antigen is not identified. The TCR sequence derives from a human donor with melanoma. The chain uses TRBV6-1 and TRBJ2-1, with 7 nucleotides matching TRBD2. CDR3 bases: TGTGCCAGTCGAGAGAGCTTACTAGCGTTCGATGAGCAGTTCTTC. It specifies CASRESLLAFDEQFF.